Included here is one T cell receptor beta chain sequence, with context. Its antigen is unidentified. The missing CDR3 end, 3 residues past where the read stops, is filled in from the germline J gene. The source of the sample is a study of T cells in women clearing cervical HPV infection. Study-wide results and limits: It is unknown whether associations predate infection; no effector/memory or HPV-specific sorting. TRBV6-7 relative abundance averaged approximately 0.1% in cases and under 0.2% in controls. Repertoire richness, not evenness, was significantly elevated in CIN3+ cases versus controls.

TCR beta CDR3 amplified by multiplex PCR from roughly 1,300 ng genomic DNA. The protocol was immunoSEQ multiplex PCR, while the TCRdb copy is restricted to in-frame clones and leaves out a portion. Here the sample table reports approximately 44,000 clones. J was trimmed by 10 bases and V by 6 bases; bases with no gene match: 8. The germline CDR1 and CDR2 sequences are SGHDN and FVKESK. The CDR3 runs 14 residues. The chain couples TRBV14 to TRBJ1-6; 8 bases are a match to TRBD1. This sequence originates from a woman aged 18 to 75 with a cervical HPV16 infection that either progressed to CIN3+ or cleared (not recorded which). Material for sequencing was blood buffy coat. The CDR3 loop reads CASRHRGIGSPLHF. CDR3 DNA (partial): TGTGCCAGCAGACACAGGGGGATAGGATCACCC.